The TCR beta chain described here comes from a study of human thymus T cells. Data came from immunoSEQ multiplex PCR; TCRdb stores just in-frame clones and leaves some out. This sample carries about 60,000 clones, 90% to 95% of them seen once, and the ten largest clones take almost 6%. The V end was cut by 3 bases, the J end by 2 bases, with 15 bases between. The V gene's germline CDR1 is MNHEY and CDR2 SMNVEV (reference sequence). The CDR3 spans 16 residues. This receptor was obtained from a boy under two years old with a congenital heart defect but otherwise immunologically healthy. The sequenced material came from blood. The chain is built from TRBV27 and TRBJ2-3; D unclear. This CDR3 reads CASSFSSSDLTDTQYF. For the CDR3, the DNA is TGTGCCAGCAGTTTTTCCTCCTCAGACCTCACAGATACGCAGTATTTT.